This T cell receptor beta chain is from a study of blood T cell repertoires in COVID-19. Study details: COVID-19 samples from acute and convalescent phases originated in the United States, Italy and Spain.

Losses at the gene ends were 5 bases for V and 6 bases for J; bases not matched to a gene: 9. Germline V gene lookup returns CDR1 SEHNR and CDR2 FQNEAQ (reference sequence). This CDR3 contains 14 residues. Per the study methods: Reference gene primer amplification in the assay estimated nucleated cell counts. Libraries were prepared by immunoSEQ multiplex PCR; TCRdb keeps only in-frame clonotypes and omits some of them. That table furnishes V, J and clone size, whereas the DNA furnished D and trimming. The sample contains tens of thousands of clones, under 85% of which appear only once. Sequencing input: peripheral blood. The J gene is TRBJ1-1, the V gene TRBV7-9, with 7 nucleotides matching TRBD1. This clonotype originated in a human donor in a cohort sampled during active COVID-19. The CDR3 loop reads CASSHQTGAAEAFF. The CDR3 DNA reads TGTGCCAGCAGCCACCAAACAGGGGCCGCTGAAGCTTTCTTT.